The entry below gives a single T cell receptor beta chain sequence along with its context. This record comes from a study of blood T cell repertoires in COVID-19. About the research overall: Sites across the United States, Italy and Spain contributed samples from acute and convalescent COVID-19. PBMCs, B-cell-depleted T cells, or T cells provided the cDNA or gDNA that made up the material.

The data were produced by immunoSEQ multiplex PCR, yet TCRdb's version contains in-frame clones alone and is incomplete. This sample has 250,000 to 350,000 clones, with around 90% found just once. Germline V gene lookup returns CDR1 MGHRA and CDR2 YSYEKL. The CDR3 totals 15 residues. Trimming took off 3 bases at V and 1 base at J, with 10 bases between the two ends. This rearrangement joins TRBV4-1 to TRBJ1-3; D gene uncertain. The sample was peripheral blood. This sequence was found in a man between 18 and 29 years old with active or convalescent COVID-19. The CDR3 region is CASSHGLVSGNTIYF. In DNA, the CDR3 is TGCGCCAGCAGCCATGGACTGGTGTCTGGAAACACCATATATTTT.